The 16 T cell receptor beta chains below were found in one sample sequenced in a study of cytomegalovirus exposure and HLA in healthy donors. PCR primers comprised 60 Vbeta and 13 Jbeta primers. TCRdb's table, derived via immunoSEQ multiplex PCR, lists solely in-frame clones and lacks some. The sample gives about 260,000 clones, roughly four fifths of which show up once; 2% is in the top ten. Sequencing input: PBMCs. The receptors come from a woman in her forties in good health and CMV-seropositive.

The J gene is TRBJ2-1, the V gene TRBV5-1; TRBD2 agrees at 16 bases. The germline V gene has CDR1 SGHRS and CDR2 YFSETQ. The J segment lost 0 bases and the V segment lost 4 bases, leaving 7 bases of the junction unmatched. The CDR3 runs 19 residues. Here the CDR3 DNA reads TGCGCCAGCAGCATTCCGGGACTAGCGGGAGGGAGCTCCTACAATGAGCAGTTCTTC. Protein product: CASSIPGLAGGSSYNEQFF.

The chain links TRBV19 to TRBJ1-1; D not certain. V lost 6 bases, J lost 6 bases, and 20 bases lay in between. CDR1 and CDR2 (germline): LNHDA, SQIVND (reference sequence). The CDR3 is made up of 15 amino acids. CDR3 nucleotide sequence: TGTGCCAGTAGACCCAATCGGGGATTGTGGGCTGAAGCTTTCTTT. This encodes CASRPNRGLWAEAFF. Complete variable domain (other parts from reference TRBV19 and TRBJ1-1): DGGITQSPKYLFRKEGQNVTLSCEQNLNHDAMYWYRQDPGQGLRLIYYSQIVNDFQKGDIAEGYSVSREKKESFPLTVTSAQKNPTAFYLCASRPNRGLWAEAFFGQGTRLTVV.

This clone was recorded a few times. This chain uses TRBV6-1 with TRBJ2-1, with 7 nucleotides matching TRBD1. This CDR3 region has 13 residues. Per the germline V gene, CDR1 is MNHNS and CDR2 is SASEGT. V gave up 6 bases and J gave up 8 bases; unmatched junction bases: 7. The CDR3 loop is CASRRQGWDEQFF. CDR3 DNA sequence: TGTGCCAGCAGGAGACAGGGATGGGATGAGCAGTTCTTC.

The chain combines TRBV7-9 with TRBJ2-5; 11 nucleotides match TRBD1. Germline V lookup: CDR1 SEHNR, CDR2 FQNEAQ (reference sequence). This CDR3 comprises 15 residues. J lost 1 base, V lost 5 bases, and 3 bases had no gene match. CDR3 sequence: CASSVGTGGQETQYF. Written as DNA, the CDR3 is TGTGCCAGCAGCGTAGGGACAGGGGGCCAAGAGACCCAGTACTTC.

The table lists this clone with a few counts. The chain combines TRBV11-2 with TRBJ2-4, with 8 nucleotides matching TRBD2. Germline trimming cut 0 bases from V and 7 bases from J; bases unmatched to any gene: 11. The CDR3 is 17 amino acids. CDR1 is SGHAT and CDR2 is FQNNGV in the germline V gene. The CDR3 region is CASSLDRGGRSGNIQYF. The CDR3 DNA reads TGTGCCAGCAGCTTAGATCGCGGCGGGAGGTCCGGGAACATTCAGTACTTC.

V usage is TRBV7-9 and J usage is TRBJ2-1, with a possible D match to TRBD1 (6 bases). The CDR3 length is 15 residues. Germline assignment: CDR1 SEHNR and CDR2 FQNEAQ (reference sequence). The germline V and J ends were trimmed by 5 bases and 1 base, with 12 bases remaining between them. Here the CDR3 reads CASSPWDTSYNEQFF. The CDR3 nucleotides read TGTGCCAGCAGCCCATGGGACACTTCCTACAATGAGCAGTTCTTC.

V usage is TRBV27 and J usage is TRBJ1-1, with D possibly being TRBD1 (5 bases). Germline CDR1 and CDR2: MNHEY and SMNVEV (reference sequence). CDR3 length: 16 amino acids. Deletions cut 5 bases from V and 3 bases from J, with 19 bases between. The CDR3 region is CASSVPQDLEYTEAFF. CDR3 sequence (DNA): TGTGCCAGCAGTGTCCCACAGGACCTAGAGTACACTGAAGCTTTCTTT.

This chain uses TRBV10-3 with TRBJ1-2; no clear D. The germline V and J ends were trimmed by 1 base and 6 bases, with 15 bases remaining between them. The CDR3 length is 15 residues. Per the germline V gene, CDR1 is ENHRY and CDR2 is SYGVKD. CDR3: CAISEWREVTNGYTF. CDR3 DNA sequence: TGTGCCATCAGTGAGTGGAGGGAAGTAACCAATGGCTACACCTTC.

The chain couples TRBV5-1 to TRBJ2-7; weak D call: TRBD1 (5 bases). The germline V gene encodes CDR1 SGHRS and CDR2 YFSETQ. V was cut by 0 bases and J by 2 bases, with 12 bases left in between. The CDR3 spans 15 residues. The CDR3: CASSLESGQPYEQYF. DNA of the CDR3: TGCGCCAGCAGCTTGGAGTCAGGGCAACCCTACGAGCAGTACTTC.

The chain recombines TRBV11-3 with TRBJ1-5; TRBD1 agrees at 10 bases. V gave up 4 bases and J gave up 6 bases; unmatched junction bases: 6. This CDR3 has 15 amino acids. Germline V gene data show CDR1 as SGHNT and CDR2 as YENEEA. In nucleotides, the CDR3 is TGTGCCAGCAGCTCAAGACAGGGGGCTCGTCAGCCCCAGCATTTT. Translating gives CASSSRQGARQPQHF.

This sequence joins TRBV6-5 and TRBJ2-2; the D gene is possibly TRBD1 (6 bases). The CDR3 covers 15 residues. Trimming pared 6 bases from V and 3 bases from J, leaving 14 bases between. Germline V CDR1 and CDR2: MNHEY, SVGAGI. CDR3 coding DNA: TGTGCCAGCAGGCGTACAGGGCAGGACACCGGGGAGCTGTTTTTT. This translates into CASRRTGQDTGELFF.

The chain combines TRBV6-6 with TRBJ1-2; D gene ambiguous. The CDR3 runs to 12 residues. The germline V and J ends were trimmed by 6 bases and 7 bases, with 12 bases remaining between them. Germline values: CDR1 MNHNY, CDR2 SVGAGI (reference sequence). The CDR3 region has the DNA TGTGCCAGCAGCCACGCGCCGGGTGGCTACACCTTC. As protein: CASSHAPGGYTF.

The rearrangement links TRBV9 to TRBJ1-1; TRBD1 might be the D (6 bases). With 0 bases removed from V and 5 bases from J, the gap between germline ends came to 20 bases. The CDR3 is 17 residues long. Germline lookup yields CDR1 SGDLS and CDR2 YYNGEE. CDR3 nucleotide sequence: TGTGCCAGCAGCGTAGCCCTAGGGGGAGCTCTAGGGACTGAAGCTTTCTTT. Protein: CASSVALGGALGTEAFF. Together with reference TRBV9 and TRBJ1-1, the CDR3 gives the full variable domain: DSGVTQTPKHLITATGQRVTLRCSPRSGDLSVYWYQQSLDQGLQFLIQYYNGEERAKGNILERFSAQQFPDLHSELNLSSLELGDSALYFCASSVALGGALGTEAFFGQGTRLTVV.

V and J are TRBV5-1 and TRBJ2-7, with D possibly being TRBD1 (6 bases). Germline V gives CDR1 SGHRS, CDR2 YFSETQ. The CDR3 consists of 15 residues. The V end lost 3 bases, the J end lost 4 bases, and 17 bases lay between the germline ends. The CDR3 protein is CASSSLTGQGYEQYF. The CDR3 region has the DNA TGCGCCAGCAGCTCCCTGACAGGTCAAGGATACGAGCAGTACTTC.

V and J are TRBV11-3 and TRBJ2-4; 10 bases fit TRBD1. CDR3 size: 15 residues. Germline V gives CDR1 SGHNT, CDR2 YENEEA. Trimming cost V 5 bases and J 8 bases; bases outside gene matches: 9. The DNA of the CDR3 is TGTGCCAGCAGCGCCTCATCGGGACAGGGGTACATTCAGTACTTC. It translates to CASSASSGQGYIQYF.

The chain uses TRBV6-1 and TRBJ1-6; TRBD1 matches 7 bases. Germline-derived CDR1 and CDR2 are MNHNS and SASEGT. The CDR3 has 16 amino acids. J gave up 4 bases and V 4 bases, and 7 bases lay outside the gene matches. This CDR3 reads CASSVDLDRYNSPLHF. CDR3 nucleotide sequence: TGTGCCAGCAGTGTAGATTTGGACAGGTATAATTCACCCCTCCACTTT.